Sequencing of this TCR beta chain was carried out in a study of beta chain features in type 1 diabetes. Reverse transcribing all isolated RNA meant expressed TCRB transcripts were sequenced. Assay: immunoSEQ multiplex PCR; the TCRdb copy retains only in-frame clones and omits some. The top ten hold about 0.097% of the sample, which has 500,000 to 700,000 clones, less than 20% seen once. Germline loops: CDR1 SGHTA, CDR2 FQGTGA. The V gene end was trimmed by 2 bases and the J gene end by 8 bases; junction bases not matched to a gene: 7. The CDR3 spans 15 residues. Blood was drawn once from each donor into heparinised tubes. The draws averaged around 0.12 L. Sorting with CD45RO/CCR7/CD25/CD127/CD95/CD27 yielded naive, central memory, regulatory and stem-like memory CD4+ cells.

Material for sequencing was naive CD4+ T cells from blood. This sequence joins TRBV7-3 and TRBJ2-1; the match to TRBD2 covers 9 bases. This sequence was found in a man younger than 35 in good health. CDR3: CASSLVAGGPHEQFF. The CDR3 bases are TGTGCCAGCAGCTTAGTGGCGGGAGGGCCCCATGAGCAGTTCTTC.